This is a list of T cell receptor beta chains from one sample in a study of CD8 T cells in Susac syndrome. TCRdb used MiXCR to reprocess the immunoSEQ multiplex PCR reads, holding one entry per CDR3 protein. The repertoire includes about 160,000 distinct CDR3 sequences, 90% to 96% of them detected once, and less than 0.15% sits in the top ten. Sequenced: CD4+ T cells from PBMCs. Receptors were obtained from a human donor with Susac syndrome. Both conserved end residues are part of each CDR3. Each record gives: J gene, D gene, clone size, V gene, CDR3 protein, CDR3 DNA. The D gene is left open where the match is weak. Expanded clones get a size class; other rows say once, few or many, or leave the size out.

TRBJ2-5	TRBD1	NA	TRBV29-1	CSADRDGETQYF	TGCAGCGCAGACAGGGACGGGGAGACCCAGTACTTC
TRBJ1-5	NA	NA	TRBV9	CASSVAPTGNQPQHF	TGTGCCAGCAGCGTAGCCCCTACAGGTAATCAGCCCCAGCATTTT
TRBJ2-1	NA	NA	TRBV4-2	CASSPQGRTRGPNEQFF	TGTGCCAGCAGCCCCCAGGGTAGGACTCGGGGGCCCAATGAGCAGTTCTTC
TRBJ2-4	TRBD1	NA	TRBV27	CASRGTVKNIQYF	TGTGCCAGCAGGGGGACAGTGAAAAACATTCAGTACTTC
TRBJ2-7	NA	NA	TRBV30	CAWSATRRGYEQYF	TGTGCCTGGAGTGCCACCCGGCGCGGCTACGAGCAGTACTTC
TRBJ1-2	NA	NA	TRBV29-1	CSVDRESYGYTF	TGCAGCGTTGACCGGGAATCCTATGGCTACACCTTC
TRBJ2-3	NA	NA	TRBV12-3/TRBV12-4	CASSSGSAQVDTQYF	TGTGCCAGCAGCTCGGGGTCAGCCCAGGTAGATACGCAGTATTTT
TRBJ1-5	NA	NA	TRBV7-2	CASSITGTVGYSNQPQHF	TGTGCCAGCAGCATAACCGGGACGGTGGGCTATAGCAATCAGCCCCAGCATTTT
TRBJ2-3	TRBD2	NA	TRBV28	CASSLGLAPGTDTQYF	TGTGCCAGCAGTCTGGGACTAGCTCCTGGCACAGATACGCAGTATTTT
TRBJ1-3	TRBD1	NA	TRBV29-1	CSVTDRAVGNTIYF	TGCAGCGTCACCGACAGGGCAGTGGGAAACACCATATATTTT
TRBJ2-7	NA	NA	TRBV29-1	CSATTSSYEQYF	TGCAGCGCCACAACTTCTTCCTACGAGCAGTACTTC
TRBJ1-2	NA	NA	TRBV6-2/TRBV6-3	CASSLGRREDYGYTF	TGTGCCAGCAGTTTGGGACGTCGAGAAGACTATGGCTACACCTTC
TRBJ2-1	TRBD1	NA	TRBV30	CAWSTGTGGVIREQFF	TGTGCCTGGAGTACCGGGACAGGGGGCGTGATCAGAGAGCAGTTCTTC
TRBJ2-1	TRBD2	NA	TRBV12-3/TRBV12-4	CASSLLAGYNEQFF	TGTGCCAGCAGTTTACTAGCGGGGTACAATGAGCAGTTCTTC
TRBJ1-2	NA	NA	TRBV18	CASSPGGTNYGYTF	TGTGCCAGCTCACCGGGAGGGACTAACTATGGCTACACCTTC
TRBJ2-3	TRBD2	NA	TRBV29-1	CSVVTRGALTDTQYF	TGCAGCGTTGTAACGCGGGGGGCTTTAACAGATACGCAGTATTTT
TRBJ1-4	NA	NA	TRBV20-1	CSGGSNEKLFF	TGCAGTGGGGGTAGTAATGAAAAACTGTTTTTT
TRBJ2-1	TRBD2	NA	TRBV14	CASSRREAGNEQFF	TGTGCCAGCAGCCGACGGGAGGCCGGCAATGAGCAGTTCTTC
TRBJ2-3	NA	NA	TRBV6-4	CATRSSSTDTQYF	TGTGCCACCCGCAGTTCTAGCACAGATACGCAGTATTTT
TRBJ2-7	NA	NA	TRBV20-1	CSASGDLYEQYF	TGCAGTGCTAGTGGGGACCTCTACGAGCAGTACTTC
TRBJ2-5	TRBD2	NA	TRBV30	CAWGTSLGETQYF	TGTGCCTGGGGGACTAGCTTAGGGGAGACCCAGTACTTC
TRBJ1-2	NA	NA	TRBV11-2	CASSPNRGGRIVGGYTF	TGTGCCAGCAGCCCTAATCGGGGAGGGAGGATCGTTGGGGGCTACACCTTC
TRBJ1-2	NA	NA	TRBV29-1	CSGQEGNYGYTF	TGCAGCGGACAGGAAGGGAACTATGGCTACACCTTC
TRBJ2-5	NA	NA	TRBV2	CATKGGETQYF	TGTGCCACCAAGGGTGGAGAGACCCAGTACTTC
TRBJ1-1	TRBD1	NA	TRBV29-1	CSASGTGRPPALNTEAFF	TGCAGCGCCTCCGGGACAGGGAGGCCACCCGCCTTGAACACTGAAGCTTTCTTT
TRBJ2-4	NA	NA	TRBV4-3	CASSQAVTRAKNIQYF	TGCGCCAGCAGCCAAGCCGTTACTAGAGCCAAAAACATTCAGTACTTC
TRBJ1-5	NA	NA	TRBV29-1	CSVGEDSGGNQPQHF	TGCAGCGTTGGAGAGGACTCAGGGGGCAATCAGCCCCAGCATTTT
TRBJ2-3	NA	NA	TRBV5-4	CASSQGPDTQYF	TGTGCCAGCAGCCAGGGGCCAGATACGCAGTATTTT
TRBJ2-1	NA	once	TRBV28	CASSPGATANEQFF	TGTGCCAGCAGCCCCGGTGCCACGGCCAATGAGCAGTTCTTC
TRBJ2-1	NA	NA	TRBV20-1	CSAWIGVDNEQFF	TGCAGTGCTTGGATAGGGGTGGACAATGAGCAGTTCTTC
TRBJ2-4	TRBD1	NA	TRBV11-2	CASSYDRAGNIQYF	TGTGCCAGCAGCTATGACAGGGCCGGAAACATTCAGTACTTC
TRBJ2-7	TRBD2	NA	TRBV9	CASSPRAGGGEQYF	TGTGCCAGCAGCCCCCGAGCGGGAGGGGGTGAGCAGTACTTC
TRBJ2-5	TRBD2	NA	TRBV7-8	CASPGPGGPRETQYF	TGTGCCAGCCCGGGACCGGGAGGGCCTAGAGAGACCCAGTACTTC
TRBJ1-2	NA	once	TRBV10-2	CASSTTGDYGYTF	TGCGCCAGCAGCACGACGGGGGACTATGGCTACACCTTC
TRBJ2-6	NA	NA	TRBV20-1	CSASLIRANVLTF	TGCAGTGCTAGCTTGATACGGGCCAACGTCCTGACTTTC
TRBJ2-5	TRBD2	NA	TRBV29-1	CSAPPEASGGRETQYF	TGCAGCGCCCCCCCGGAGGCTAGCGGGGGTCGGGAGACCCAGTACTTC
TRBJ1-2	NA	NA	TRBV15	CATSEGPYGYTF	TGTGCCACCAGCGAGGGGCCCTATGGCTACACCTTC
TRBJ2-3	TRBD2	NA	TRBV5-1	CASSWTSGVSTDTQYF	TGCGCCAGCAGCTGGACTAGCGGGGTCAGCACAGATACGCAGTATTTT
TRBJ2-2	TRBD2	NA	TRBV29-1	CSVGLGLAGVLANTGELFF	TGCAGCGTCGGCTTGGGACTAGCGGGAGTACTAGCAAACACCGGGGAGCTGTTTTTT
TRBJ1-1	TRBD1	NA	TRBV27	CASRNPTGAAFF	TGTGCCAGCCGAAACCCCACAGGGGCAGCTTTCTTT
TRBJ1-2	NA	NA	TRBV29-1	CSGATGTNYGYTF	TGCAGCGGCGCGACAGGAACTAACTATGGCTACACCTTC
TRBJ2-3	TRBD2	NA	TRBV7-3	CASSLNLAGGTDTQYF	TGTGCCAGCAGCCTCAATCTAGCGGGGGGCACAGATACGCAGTATTTT
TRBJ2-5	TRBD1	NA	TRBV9	CASSATGSVQETQYF	TGTGCCAGCAGCGCGACAGGGTCGGTCCAAGAGACCCAGTACTTC
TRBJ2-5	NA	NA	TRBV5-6	CASSFGRGAFGETQYF	TGTGCCAGCAGCTTCGGCAGGGGGGCGTTCGGAGAGACCCAGTACTTC
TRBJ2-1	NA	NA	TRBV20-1	CSARASHSYNEQFF	TGCAGTGCTAGAGCCAGCCATTCGTACAATGAGCAGTTCTTC
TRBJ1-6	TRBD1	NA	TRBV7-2	CASSPRPGQGNSPLHF	TGTGCCAGCAGCCCACGCCCGGGACAGGGAAATTCACCCCTCCACTTT
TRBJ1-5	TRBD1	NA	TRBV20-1	CSVRTGYRGNQPQHF	TGCAGTGTTCGGACAGGGTATAGGGGCAATCAGCCCCAGCATTTT